Shown below are 5 T cell receptor beta chains from a single sample sequenced in a study of blood T cell repertoires in COVID-19. Here immunoSEQ multiplex PCR was the method, and the copy in TCRdb shows in-frame clones only, minus some. The profile shows under 150,000 clones, around four fifths of them singletons. What was sequenced was peripheral blood. Every receptor here comes from a man aged 35 to 55 with active or convalescent COVID-19.

This clone was seen a handful of times. V usage is TRBV12-5 and J usage is TRBJ1-4; D perhaps matches TRBD1 (6 bases). CDR1 is LGHNT, CDR2 FRNRAP, per germline. This CDR3 region has 13 residues. Trimming stripped 7 bases from V and 10 bases from J, with 16 bases between. CDR3 bases: TGTGCTAGTGCCGGAGGGGGGGTGGGAAAACTGTTTTTT. Translation: CASAGGGVGKLFF.

The genes are TRBV2 and TRBJ2-5; perhaps TRBD2 as D (6 bases). Per germline, CDR1 SNHLY and CDR2 FYNNEI. The CDR3 is 14 amino acids. V lost 6 bases to trimming and J lost 1 base, with 12 bases between them. CDR3 sequence: CASREGPIQETQYF. The CDR3 DNA sequence: TGTGCCAGCAGGGAGGGCCCTATCCAAGAGACCCAGTACTTC.

The chain links TRBV12-5 to TRBJ2-3; 7 positions match TRBD1. The CDR3 totals 14 residues. CDR1 LGHNT and CDR2 FRNRAP come from the germline V gene. V shed 5 bases, J shed 6 bases, and the junction held 8 bases outside the gene matches. CDR3 amino acids: CASGLDREWDTQYF. CDR3 nucleotides: TGTGCTAGTGGTCTTGACAGGGAGTGGGATACGCAGTATTTT.

This clone was recorded once. The chain employs TRBV6-2 or TRBV6-3 and TRBJ1-1; the match to TRBD1 covers 7 bases. Germline values: CDR1 MNHEY, CDR2 SVGEGT. The CDR3 length is 14 residues. V trimming: 3 bases; J trimming: 5 bases; junction bases outside the gene matches: 6. CDR3 bases: TGTGCCAGCAGTTATTGGCAGGGGGGTACTGAAGCTTTCTTT. Translated, it gives CASSYWQGGTEAFF.

CDR3 region: CASGQGRYEQYF. The CDR3 DNA reads TGTGCCAGCGGACAGGGGCGCTACGAGCAGTACTTC. The V gene is TRBV7-9, the J gene TRBJ2-7; TRBD1 agrees at 9 bases. The CDR3 totals 12 residues. Trimming cost V 8 bases and J 3 bases; bases outside gene matches: 2. Germline V gene data show CDR1 as SEHNR and CDR2 as FQNEAQ (reference sequence).